This TCR beta chain was obtained from a study of T cell repertoires in aging, cancer and after chemotherapy. In the study overall: Patients with chronic lymphocytic leukemia were sampled before and after fludarabine- or bendamustine-based chemotherapy. About 8.8 million TCR reads were in the whole dataset.

Germline V gene data show CDR1 as KGHDR and CDR2 as SFDVKD. V lost 3 bases, J lost 8 bases, and 10 bases lay in between. The CDR3 has 13 amino acids. By frequency in the sample, this clonotype is medium-sized. Its antigen is undetermined. Peripheral blood genomic DNA, not sorted cells or RNA, was the template. Rearranged V-D-J TRB sequences were amplified with a mixed TRB-A/B primer pool. TCRdb re-called the multiplex PCR reads with MiXCR, one entry per CDR3 protein. This table holds some 6,000 distinct CDR3 sequences, about a fifth found once. Notes on the study in general: Untreated cancer patients had significantly lower blood TCR diversity than age-matched healthy donors.

The chain combines TRBV24-1 with TRBJ2-1; D ambiguous. Sequenced sample: blood. The receptor was derived from a human donor with a blood cancer. The CDR3 sequence is CATSDPGWDEQFF. CDR3 DNA sequence: TGTGCCACCAGTGATCCTGGCTGGGATGAGCAGTTCTTC.